Listed below are T cell receptor beta chains from one sample, sequenced in a study of blood T cells in healthy people across ages. TCRdb reprocessed the 5' RACE reads via MiXCR and lists one record per CDR3 protein. The top ten hold approximately 7.9% of the sample, which has some 1.4 million distinct CDR3 sequences, approximately 38% seen once. The material sequenced was blood. Receptor source: a woman under 30 in good health. Each CDR3 is given with its conserved first and last residue. D genes are given only for firm matches. Clone sizes are given selectively: once, few, many, or a class where the clone is expanded.

size: NA; D: TRBD1; J: TRBJ1-2; V: TRBV27; DNA: TGTGCCAGCAGTTGGGATGGGACCGGACAGGTGGGCTACACCTTC; CDR3: CASSWDGTGQVGYTF
size: few; D: TRBD1; J: TRBJ1-1; V: TRBV11-2; DNA: TGTGCCAGCAGGGAAAAGACAGGGTTCCCCACTGAAGCTTTCTTT; CDR3: CASREKTGFPTEAFF
size: NA; D: TRBD2; J: TRBJ2-7; V: TRBV20-1; DNA: TGCAGTGCTAGAGGACTAGCGGCCCACTACGAGCAGTACTTC; CDR3: CSARGLAAHYEQYF
size: NA; D: NA; J: TRBJ2-5; V: TRBV20-1; DNA: TGCAGTGCTAGTGATTCCTGGACTGGACAAGAGACCCAGTACTTC; CDR3: CSASDSWTGQETQYF
size: NA; D: TRBD2; J: TRBJ2-5; V: TRBV6-6; DNA: TGTGCCAGCTCAGGACTAGCGGGGGATCAAGAGACCCAGTACTTC; CDR3: CASSGLAGDQETQYF
size: NA; D: TRBD2; J: TRBJ2-1; V: TRBV20-1; DNA: TGCAGTGCTAGAGACAGCGGGGGGTCCTACAATGAGCGGGTCTTC; CDR3: CSARDSGGSYNERVF
size: few; D: NA; J: TRBJ2-4; V: TRBV2; DNA: TGTGCCAGCAGTGAAGCGCTTGGGGGGCTAGCCAAAAACATTCAGTACTTC; CDR3: CASSEALGGLAKNIQYF
size: NA; D: NA; J: TRBJ2-1; V: TRBV3-1; DNA: TGTGCCAGCAGCCCGGGGAGCCGGGGGCAGTTCTTC; CDR3: CASSPGSRGQFF
size: NA; D: NA; J: TRBJ2-7; V: TRBV4-1; DNA: TGCGCCAGCAGCCAAGTTAGGGGAGTCGCCTACGAGCAGTACTTC; CDR3: CASSQVRGVAYEQYF
size: once; D: NA; J: TRBJ2-3; V: TRBV2; DNA: TGTGCCAGCAGTGAAGCTTGGGCTAGGACAGATACGCAGTATTTT; CDR3: CASSEAWARTDTQYF
size: NA; D: NA; J: TRBJ2-3; V: TRBV28; DNA: TGTGCCAGCAGGCCACTCCTTTCAGATACGCAGTATTTT; CDR3: CASRPLLSDTQYF
size: few; D: NA; J: TRBJ2-1; V: TRBV7-9; DNA: TGTGCCAGCAGCCCTGTTTGGCCTGAGCAGTTCTTC; CDR3: CASSPVWPEQFF
size: many; D: TRBD1; J: TRBJ2-7; V: TRBV29-1; DNA: TGCAGCGTCGAACCGGGACAGGGCTCCTACGAGCAGTACTTC; CDR3: CSVEPGQGSYEQYF
size: NA; D: TRBD2; J: TRBJ2-3; V: TRBV5-1; DNA: TGCGCCAGCAGCAGAAGCGGGGCCCTCACAGATACGCAGTATTTT; CDR3: CASSRSGALTDTQYF
size: few; D: NA; J: TRBJ2-5; V: TRBV20-1; DNA: TGCAGTGCTAGGACAAACTCGGGACAGACCCAGTACTTC; CDR3: CSARTNSGQTQYF
size: NA; D: NA; J: TRBJ2-3; V: TRBV12-3/TRBV12-4; DNA: TGTGCCAGCACCCCGGGGGATAGCACAGATACGCAGTATTTT; CDR3: CASTPGDSTDTQYF
size: few; D: TRBD2; J: TRBJ2-1; V: TRBV12-3/TRBV12-4; DNA: TGTGCCAGCAGTTTAGCGCTTGGTCGGCTAGCGGGAGGTGGCATTTCTGAGCAGTTCTTC; CDR3: CASSLALGRLAGGGISEQFF
size: few; D: NA; J: TRBJ1-1; V: TRBV29-1; DNA: TGCAGCGTTCGGGAGGAGCCGAACACTGAAGCTTTCTTT; CDR3: CSVREEPNTEAFF
size: NA; D: NA; J: TRBJ1-6; V: TRBV3-1; DNA: TGTGCCAGCAGCCAAGATTTGGACAGTGATTCACCCCTCCACTTT; CDR3: CASSQDLDSDSPLHF
size: few; D: TRBD1; J: TRBJ1-2; V: TRBV12-5; DNA: TGTGCTAGTGGTTTCCAGGACAGGGAGAACACCTTC; CDR3: CASGFQDRENTF
size: NA; D: NA; J: TRBJ2-7; V: TRBV5-1; DNA: TGCGCCAGCAGCTCGAGCGTTCGTAATGAGCAGTACTTC; CDR3: CASSSSVRNEQYF
size: NA; D: NA; J: TRBJ1-1; V: TRBV27; DNA: TGTGCCAGCAGTTTATCGTTCCAGGACCTCATGAACACTGAAGCTTTCTTT; CDR3: CASSLSFQDLMNTEAFF
size: NA; D: NA; J: TRBJ1-3; V: TRBV6-2/TRBV6-3; DNA: TGTGCCAGCAGTTACGGCCAGGGAAACACCATATATTTT; CDR3: CASSYGQGNTIYF
size: NA; D: NA; J: TRBJ1-1; V: TRBV30; DNA: TGTGCCTGGACCCTCCCGGGAGGGAACACTGAAGCTTTCTTT; CDR3: CAWTLPGGNTEAFF
size: NA; D: NA; J: TRBJ2-3; V: TRBV7-9; DNA: TGTGCCAGCAGCTTATCCGTGGGGCCGATAAGCACAGATACGCAGTATTTT; CDR3: CASSLSVGPISTDTQYF
size: NA; D: NA; J: TRBJ2-1; V: TRBV20-1; DNA: TGCAGTGCTTCCCTGACAGTTGAGCAGTTCTTC; CDR3: CSASLTVEQFF
size: NA; D: NA; J: TRBJ2-1; V: TRBV27; DNA: TGTGCCAGCAGTCCCCTGGGTGCGGGTGAGCAGTTCTTC; CDR3: CASSPLGAGEQFF
size: few; D: NA; J: TRBJ2-1; V: TRBV2; DNA: TGTGCCAGCAGTGAAGTTGGTCGGGCTCGTAGGAATGAGCAGTTCTTC; CDR3: CASSEVGRARRNEQFF
size: few; D: NA; J: TRBJ1-5; V: TRBV5-1; DNA: TGCGCCAGCAGCTTTTGGCAGGGTGGTCAGCCCCAGCATTTT; CDR3: CASSFWQGGQPQHF
size: few; D: TRBD1; J: TRBJ2-7; V: TRBV20-1; DNA: TGCAGTGCTAGGCTCGGGACAGGGGACTACGAGCAGTACTTC; CDR3: CSARLGTGDYEQYF
size: many; D: NA; J: TRBJ2-7; V: TRBV10-3; DNA: TGTGCCATCAGTGAGAACGGGTGGGACAAGGAGCAGTACTTC; CDR3: CAISENGWDKEQYF
size: NA; D: TRBD2; J: TRBJ2-7; V: TRBV29-1; DNA: TGCAGCGTTGAGGGGACTAGCGGGACCCTAACTCGCGAGCAGTACTTC; CDR3: CSVEGTSGTLTREQYF
size: once; D: NA; J: TRBJ2-1; V: TRBV20-1; DNA: TGCAGTGCTAGGAGAGATTTCTCGGGTGAGCAGTTCTTC; CDR3: CSARRDFSGEQFF
size: many; D: TRBD2; J: TRBJ2-7; V: TRBV7-6; DNA: TGTGCCAGCAGCTCTTGGACTAGCTACGAGCAGTACTTC; CDR3: CASSSWTSYEQYF
size: few; D: NA; J: TRBJ2-7; V: TRBV4-1; DNA: TGCGCCAGCAGCCAAGTTTCCCCGGGGGAGTACTACGAGCAGTACTTC; CDR3: CASSQVSPGEYYEQYF
size: NA; D: NA; J: TRBJ1-2; V: TRBV9; DNA: TGTGCCAGCAGCGTAGAGGCAGGGGCTTATGGCTACACCTTC; CDR3: CASSVEAGAYGYTF
size: few; D: TRBD1; J: TRBJ2-1; V: TRBV5-1; DNA: TGCGCCAGCAGCTTCATACAGGGGACCTACAATGAGCAGTTCTTC; CDR3: CASSFIQGTYNEQFF
size: many; D: NA; J: TRBJ2-7; V: TRBV4-1; DNA: TGCGCCAGCAGCCAAGTCGGAGGTTTCTACGAGCAGTACTTC; CDR3: CASSQVGGFYEQYF
size: NA; D: NA; J: TRBJ2-7; V: TRBV7-2; DNA: TGTGCCAGCAGCATAAAGACTAGGTCGATCTACAATGAGCAGTACTTC; CDR3: CASSIKTRSIYNEQYF
size: NA; D: NA; J: TRBJ1-2; V: TRBV12-3/TRBV12-4; DNA: TGTGCCAGCAGTTCCCTGAGTCGGGGCTACACCTTC; CDR3: CASSSLSRGYTF
size: NA; D: NA; J: TRBJ2-7; V: TRBV29-1; DNA: TGCAGCGTTTCCTTCCTCCAATCTCCGGGACACATTATTTTCTCCTACGAGCAGTACTTC; CDR3: CSVSFLQSPGHIIFSYEQYF
size: NA; D: NA; J: TRBJ2-7; V: TRBV6-6; DNA: TGTGCCAGCAGTTACCAGGGTGGGACCTACAATGAGCAGTACTTC; CDR3: CASSYQGGTYNEQYF
size: NA; D: TRBD2; J: TRBJ2-7; V: TRBV3-1; DNA: TGTGCCAGCAGCGCTAGCGCCGGGGGGGCCTACGAGCAGTACTTC; CDR3: CASSASAGGAYEQYF
size: few; D: NA; J: TRBJ1-1; V: TRBV3-1; DNA: TGCGCCAGCAGCCAAGATAGGGGAAGTAACACTGAAGCTTTCTTT; CDR3: CASSQDRGSNTEAFF
size: few; D: NA; J: TRBJ1-1; V: TRBV6-5; DNA: TGTGCCAGCAGTGCCTCCAGGGGCACTGAAGCTTTCTTT; CDR3: CASSASRGTEAFF
size: NA; D: TRBD2; J: TRBJ2-7; V: TRBV7-9; DNA: TGTGCCAGCAGCTTGACTAGCGGGAGCGGCGAGCAGTACTTC; CDR3: CASSLTSGSGEQYF
size: few; D: TRBD2; J: TRBJ2-1; V: TRBV5-1; DNA: TGCGCCAGCAGCTTTATGGTAACTAGCGGGAAAGAACAGAATGAGCAGTTCTTC; CDR3: CASSFMVTSGKEQNEQFF
size: NA; D: TRBD2; J: TRBJ2-1; V: TRBV5-1; DNA: TGCGCCAGCAGCCTGGGACTAGCGGGCAAGAGCTCCTACAATGAGCAGTTCTTC; CDR3: CASSLGLAGKSSYNEQFF
size: NA; D: TRBD1; J: TRBJ1-2; V: TRBV6-5; DNA: TGTGCCAGCAGTTACGAGACAGGGGGGGGCTACACCTTC; CDR3: CASSYETGGGYTF
size: few; D: NA; J: TRBJ1-2; V: TRBV3-1; DNA: TGTGCCAGCAGCCGTAGGGAAATCTTTCGCGGCTACACCTTC; CDR3: CASSRREIFRGYTF